The 12 T cell receptor beta chains presented below share a single source sample, sequenced in a study of blood T cell repertoires in COVID-19. This table comes from immunoSEQ multiplex PCR, and its TCRdb copy is limited to in-frame clones, with some not included. This sample has about 170,000 clones; 86% occur once, and the top ten carry 2.5% to 4%. What was sequenced was peripheral blood. The receptors derive from a man between 70 and 80 years old with acute or convalescent COVID-19.

J is TRBJ1-2 and V is TRBV5-6; TRBD1 aligns across 7 bases. The germline CDR1 and CDR2 sequences are SGHDT and YYEEEE. V shed 3 bases and J 4 bases; nucleotides not matched to a gene: 9. CDR3 length equals 15 residues. CDR3 coding DNA: TGTGCCAGCAGCTGGGCTAGACAGGGAGGCTATGGCTACACCTTC. This translates into CASSWARQGGYGYTF.

V is TRBV30 and J is TRBJ2-4; D is undetermined. V lost 3 bases, J lost 2 bases, and 11 bases lay in between. The CDR3 sequence is 14 residues long. Germline loops: CDR1 GTSNPN, CDR2 SVGIG (reference sequence). CDR3 protein: CAWRPAGSKNIQYF. The CDR3, as DNA: TGTGCCTGGAGACCGGCCGGGTCCAAAAACATTCAGTACTTC.

The chain couples TRBV6-5 to TRBJ2-4, with D tentatively TRBD1 (5 bases). From germline, CDR1 is MNHEY and CDR2 SVGAGI. The CDR3 extends over 12 amino acids. V was clipped by 2 bases and J by 9 bases, with 8 bases between them. CDR3 bases: TGTGCCAGCAGTTACAGGGGTGGCATTCAGTACTTC. Its protein is CASSYRGGIQYF.

The rearrangement joins TRBV9 to TRBJ2-5; 11 bases line up with TRBD1. CDR1 and CDR2 from the germline V gene are SGDLS and YYNGEE. J gave up 4 bases and V 3 bases, and 2 bases lay outside the gene matches. The CDR3 loop spans 14 amino acids. The CDR3 spells CASSAGQGGETQYF. The DNA of the CDR3 is TGTGCCAGCAGCGCGGGACAGGGGGGAGAGACCCAGTACTTC.

This chain joins TRBV5-8 and TRBJ1-1; 9 nucleotides match TRBD1. The CDR3 loop spans 15 amino acids. Trimming cost V 3 bases and J 0 bases; bases outside gene matches: 3. Germline CDR1 is SGHTS and CDR2 is YDEGEE. For the CDR3, the DNA is TGTGCCAGCAGCTGGACAGGGGATTTGAACACTGAAGCTTTCTTT. Translation gives CASSWTGDLNTEAFF.

This clone was seen a handful of times. Sequence at one end of the junction differs from germline and may be a read error. Here the CDR3 reads CSASLRTGAFF. In nucleotides, the CDR3 is TGCAGTGCTAGCCTGCGCACTGGAGCTTTCTTT. This chain joins TRBV20-1 and TRBJ1-1, with no clear D. The CDR3 has 11 residues. Looked up from germline, CDR1 is DFQATT and CDR2 is SNEGSKA (reference sequence).

This clone was seen only once. The same CDR3 arises from other DNA sequences in this sample as well. The chain's CDR3 is CASSLAGTSGETQYF. CDR3 nucleotide sequence: TGCGCCAGCAGCTTGGCCGGGACTAGCGGGGAGACCCAGTACTTC. The chain joins TRBV5-1 to TRBJ2-5; TRBD2 matches at 12 bases. Germline V gene data show CDR1 as SGHRS and CDR2 as YFSETQ. The CDR3 covers 15 residues. V lost 0 bases and J lost 5; bases outside the gene matches: 2. The entire variable domain, with the rest obtained from reference TRBV5-1 and TRBJ2-5, is as follows: KAGVTQTPRYLIKTRGQQVTLSCSPISGHRSVSWYQQTPGQGLQFLFEYFSETQRNKGNFPGRFSGRQFSNSRSEMNVSTLELGDSALYLCASSLAGTSGETQYFGPGTRLLVL.

The chain is built from TRBV15 and TRBJ1-1; the D is unclear. There are 13 residues in the CDR3. Germline CDR1 is LNHNV and CDR2 is YYDKDF (reference sequence). Trimming removed 0 bases at V and 2 bases at J, with 4 bases between. CDR3 bases: TGTGCCACCAGCAGAGATATAAACACTGAAGCTTTCTTT. It encodes CATSRDINTEAFF.

The rearrangement links TRBV7-2 to TRBJ2-5, with 9 bases matching TRBD1. The junction had 5 bases not matched to a gene; V was cut back by 4 bases and J by 5 bases. Germline assignment: CDR1 SGHTA and CDR2 FQGNSA. The CDR3 has 14 residues. CDR3 protein: CASSWDREAETQYF. The DNA of the CDR3 is TGTGCCAGCAGCTGGGACAGGGAAGCCGAGACCCAGTACTTC.

V gene TRBV15 combines with J gene TRBJ2-7; 9 nucleotides line up with TRBD1. Germline-derived CDR1 and CDR2 are LNHNV and YYDKDF (reference sequence). Losses at the gene ends were 6 bases for V and 5 bases for J; bases not matched to a gene: 11. This CDR3 region has 15 residues. For the CDR3, the DNA is TGTGCCACCAGGGAAGCGACAGGGGGTTTCAACGAGCAGTACTTC. This translates into CATREATGGFNEQYF.

The V and J genes are TRBV3-1 (or the pseudogene TRBV3-2) and TRBJ1-3; no clear D gene. This CDR3 comprises 16 residues. The V and J ends lost 3 bases and 0 bases respectively, with 12 bases between them. Germline CDR1 LGHDT, CDR2 YNNKEL (reference sequence). The CDR3 region is CASSHIGSYSGNTIYF. The DNA of the CDR3 is TGTGCCAGCAGCCACATCGGGTCGTACTCTGGAAACACCATATATTTT.

The table lists this clone with a count of one. The V and J genes are TRBV5-1 and TRBJ2-5; TRBD2 aligns across 15 bases. Per germline, CDR1 SGHRS and CDR2 YFSETQ. There are 17 residues in the CDR3. With V trimmed by 1 base and J by 6 bases, 7 bases remained unmatched. The CDR3 DNA follows: TGCGCCAGCAGCTTGCGGACTAGCGGGAGGGCCGGGCAGACCCAGTACTTC. It yields the protein CASSLRTSGRAGQTQYF.